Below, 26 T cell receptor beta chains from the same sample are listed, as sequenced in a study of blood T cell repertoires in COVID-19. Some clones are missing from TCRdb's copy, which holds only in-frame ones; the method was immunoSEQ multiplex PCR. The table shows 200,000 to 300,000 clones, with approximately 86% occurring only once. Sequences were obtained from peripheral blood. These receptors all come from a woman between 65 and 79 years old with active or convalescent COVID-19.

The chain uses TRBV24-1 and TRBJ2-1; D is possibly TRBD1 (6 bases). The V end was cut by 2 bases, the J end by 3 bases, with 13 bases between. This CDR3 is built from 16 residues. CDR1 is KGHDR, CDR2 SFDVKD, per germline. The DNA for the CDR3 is TGTGCCACCAGTGATTCACGGGACACCTACTACAATGAGCAGTTCTTC. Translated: CATSDSRDTYYNEQFF.

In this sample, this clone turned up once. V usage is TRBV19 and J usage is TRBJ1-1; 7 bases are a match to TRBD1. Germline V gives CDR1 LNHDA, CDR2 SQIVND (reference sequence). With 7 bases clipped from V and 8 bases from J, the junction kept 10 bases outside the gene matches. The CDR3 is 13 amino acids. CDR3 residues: CASMGRQGREAFF. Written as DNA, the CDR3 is TGTGCCAGTATGGGACGACAGGGAAGAGAAGCTTTCTTT. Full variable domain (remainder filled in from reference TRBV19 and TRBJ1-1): DGGITQSPKYLFRKEGQNVTLSCEQNLNHDAMYWYRQDPGQGLRLIYYSQIVNDFQKGDIAEGYSVSREKKESFPLTVTSAQKNPTAFYLCASMGRQGREAFFGQGTRLTVV.

In DNA, the CDR3 is TGTGCCAGCAGCTTATCTCTGACTAGCGGGGCGACGGGGACGCAGTATTTT. Its translation is CASSLSLTSGATGTQYF. The chain recombines TRBV11-2 with TRBJ2-3; 11 nucleotides agree with TRBD2. The CDR3 consists of 17 residues. V trimming: 2 bases; J trimming: 9 bases; junction bases outside the gene matches: 13. Per germline, CDR1 SGHAT and CDR2 FQNNGV.

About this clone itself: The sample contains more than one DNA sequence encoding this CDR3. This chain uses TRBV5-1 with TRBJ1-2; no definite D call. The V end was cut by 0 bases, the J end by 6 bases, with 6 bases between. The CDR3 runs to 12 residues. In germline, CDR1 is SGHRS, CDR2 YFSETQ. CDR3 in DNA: TGCGCCAGCAGCTTGGTCGGGGATGGCTACACCTTC. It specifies CASSLVGDGYTF.

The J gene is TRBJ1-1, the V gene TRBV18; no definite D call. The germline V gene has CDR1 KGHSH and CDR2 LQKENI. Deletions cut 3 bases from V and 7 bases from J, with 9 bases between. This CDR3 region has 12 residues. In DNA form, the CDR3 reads TGTGCCAGCTCACCCCCTAGCAGTGAAGCTTTCTTT. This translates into CASSPPSSEAFF.

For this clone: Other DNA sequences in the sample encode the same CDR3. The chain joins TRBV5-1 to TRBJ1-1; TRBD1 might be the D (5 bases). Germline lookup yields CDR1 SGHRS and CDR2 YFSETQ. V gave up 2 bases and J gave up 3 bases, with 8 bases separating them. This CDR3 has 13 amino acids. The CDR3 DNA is TGCGCCAGCAGCTTACAAGGGGACACTGAAGCTTTCTTT. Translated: CASSLQGDTEAFF.

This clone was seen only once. The CDR3 bases are TGTGCCAGCAGGGGGCCGGGACTAGCGGGCAACGAGCAGTACTTC. Translation: CASRGPGLAGNEQYF. The chain couples TRBV5-4 to TRBJ2-7; 12 bases match TRBD2. This CDR3 spans 15 amino acids. Germline V CDR1 and CDR2: SGHNT, YYREEE (reference sequence). V lost 5 bases and J lost 5; bases outside the gene matches: 8.

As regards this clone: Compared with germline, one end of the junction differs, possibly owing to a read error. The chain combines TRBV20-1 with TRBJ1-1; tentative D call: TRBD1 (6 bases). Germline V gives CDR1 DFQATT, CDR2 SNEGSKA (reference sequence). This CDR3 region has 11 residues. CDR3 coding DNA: TGCAGTGGAAGAGCCCCCGAGGGACACCCTTTT. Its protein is CSGRAPEGHPF.

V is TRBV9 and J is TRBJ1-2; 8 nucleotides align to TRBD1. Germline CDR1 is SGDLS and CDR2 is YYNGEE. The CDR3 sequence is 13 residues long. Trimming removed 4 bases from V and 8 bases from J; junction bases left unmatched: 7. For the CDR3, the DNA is TGTGCCAGCAGCTTTACAGGGGGTCAGGGCTACACCTTC. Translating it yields CASSFTGGQGYTF.

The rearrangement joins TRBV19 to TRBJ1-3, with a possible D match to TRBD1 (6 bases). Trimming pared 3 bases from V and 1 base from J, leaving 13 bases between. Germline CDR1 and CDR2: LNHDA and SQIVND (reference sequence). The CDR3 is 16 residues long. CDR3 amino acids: CASSIDHDRSGNTIYF. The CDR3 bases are TGTGCCAGTAGTATTGACCACGACAGGTCTGGAAACACCATATATTTT.

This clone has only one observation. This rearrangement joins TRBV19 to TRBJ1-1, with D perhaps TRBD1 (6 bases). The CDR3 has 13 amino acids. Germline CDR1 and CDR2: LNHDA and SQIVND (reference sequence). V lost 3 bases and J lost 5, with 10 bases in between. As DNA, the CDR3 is TGTGCCAGTAGTATCGTTAGGGGGACTGAAGCTTTCTTT. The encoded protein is CASSIVRGTEAFF.

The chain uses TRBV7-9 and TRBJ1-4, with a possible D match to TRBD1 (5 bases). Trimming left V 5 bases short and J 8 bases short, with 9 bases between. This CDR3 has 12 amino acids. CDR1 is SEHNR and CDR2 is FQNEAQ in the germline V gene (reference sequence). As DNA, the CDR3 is TGTGCCAGCAGCCCCGGGGGGGAAAAACTGTTTTTT. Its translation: CASSPGGEKLFF.

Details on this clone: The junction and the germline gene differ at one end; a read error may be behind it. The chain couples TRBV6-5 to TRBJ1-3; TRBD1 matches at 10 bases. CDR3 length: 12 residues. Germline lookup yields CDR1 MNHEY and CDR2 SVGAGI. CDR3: CASGKGTGAEDF. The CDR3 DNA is TGTGCCAGCGGGAAAGGGACAGGGGCCGAGGATTTT.

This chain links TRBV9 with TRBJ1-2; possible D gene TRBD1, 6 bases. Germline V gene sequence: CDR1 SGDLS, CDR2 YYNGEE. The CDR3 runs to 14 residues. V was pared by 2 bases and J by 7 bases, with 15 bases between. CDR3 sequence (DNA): TGTGCCAGCAGCGTCGAGACAGGTTTAAGTGGCTACACCTTC. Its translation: CASSVETGLSGYTF.

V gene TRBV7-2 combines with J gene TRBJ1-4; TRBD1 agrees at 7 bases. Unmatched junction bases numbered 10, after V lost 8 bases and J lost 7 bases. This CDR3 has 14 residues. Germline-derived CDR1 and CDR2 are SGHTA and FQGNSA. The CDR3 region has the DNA TGTGCCAGCTCCCCCGTGACAGGGTCTGAAAAACTGTTTTTT. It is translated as CASSPVTGSEKLFF.

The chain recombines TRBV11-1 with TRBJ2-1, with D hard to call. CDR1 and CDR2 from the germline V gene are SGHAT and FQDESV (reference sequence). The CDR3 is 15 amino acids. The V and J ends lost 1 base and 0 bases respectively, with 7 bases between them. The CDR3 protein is CASSLVRSSYNEQFF. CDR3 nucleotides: TGTGCCAGCAGCTTAGTTCGTAGCTCCTACAATGAGCAGTTCTTC.

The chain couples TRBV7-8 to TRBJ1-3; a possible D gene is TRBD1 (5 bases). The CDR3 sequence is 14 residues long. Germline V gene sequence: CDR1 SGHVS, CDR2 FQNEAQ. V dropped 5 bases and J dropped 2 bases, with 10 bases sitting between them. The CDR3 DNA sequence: TGTGCCAGCAGCCCCAAGACAGCTGGAAACACCATATATTTT. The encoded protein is CASSPKTAGNTIYF.

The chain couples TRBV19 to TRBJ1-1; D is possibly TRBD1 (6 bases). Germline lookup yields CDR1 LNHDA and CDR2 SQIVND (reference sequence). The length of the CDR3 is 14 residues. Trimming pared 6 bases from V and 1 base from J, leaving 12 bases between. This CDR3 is CASSPGTQNTEAFF. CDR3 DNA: TGTGCCAGTAGCCCCGGGACACAGAACACTGAAGCTTTCTTT.

The CDR3: CASGSPRTDTQYF. CDR3 DNA: TGTGCCAGTGGGTCCCCGAGGACAGATACGCAGTATTTT. The chain recombines TRBV19 with TRBJ2-3; D unresolved. Germline CDR1 reads LNHDA; CDR2 reads SQIVND (reference sequence). The CDR3 spans 13 residues. V lost 8 bases and J lost 3, with 12 bases in between.

DNA for the CDR3: TGCAGCCTACGGACAGGGGAGGGCTACACCTTC. Its protein is CSLRTGEGYTF. The V gene is TRBV29-1, the J gene TRBJ1-2, with 9 bases aligning to TRBD1. Germline V lookup: CDR1 SQVTM, CDR2 ANQGSEA. This CDR3 is built from 11 residues. J lost 8 bases, V lost 8 bases, and 6 bases had no gene match.

DNA for the CDR3: TGCGCCAGCAGCCAGGGGGACAGGGGTGGAAACACCATATATTTT. It yields the protein CASSQGDRGGNTIYF. This rearrangement joins TRBV4-3 to TRBJ1-3; the match to TRBD1 covers 10 bases. The trim removed 3 bases at V and 3 bases at J, leaving 2 bases unmatched. The germline V gene encodes CDR1 LGHNA and CDR2 YSLEER. CDR3 length equals 15 residues.

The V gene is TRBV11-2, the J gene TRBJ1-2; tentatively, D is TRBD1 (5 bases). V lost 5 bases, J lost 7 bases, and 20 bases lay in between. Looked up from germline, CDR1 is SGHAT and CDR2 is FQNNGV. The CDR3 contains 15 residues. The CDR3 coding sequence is TGTGCCAGCAGCCGGTCCGGGGGAGGGGTCGGTGGCTACACCTTC. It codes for CASSRSGGGVGGYTF.

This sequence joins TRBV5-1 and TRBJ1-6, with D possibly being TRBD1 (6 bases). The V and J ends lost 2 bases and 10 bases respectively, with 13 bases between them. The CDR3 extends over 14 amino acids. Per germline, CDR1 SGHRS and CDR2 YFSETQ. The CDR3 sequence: CASSFEGVGSPLHF. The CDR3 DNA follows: TGCGCCAGCAGCTTCGAGGGGGTTGGGTCACCCCTCCACTTT.

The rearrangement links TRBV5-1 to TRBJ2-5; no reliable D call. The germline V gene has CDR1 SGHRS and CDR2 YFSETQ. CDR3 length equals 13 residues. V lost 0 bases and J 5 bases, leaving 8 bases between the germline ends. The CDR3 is CASSLAQWETQYF. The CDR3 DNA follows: TGCGCCAGCAGCTTGGCCCAGTGGGAGACCCAGTACTTC.

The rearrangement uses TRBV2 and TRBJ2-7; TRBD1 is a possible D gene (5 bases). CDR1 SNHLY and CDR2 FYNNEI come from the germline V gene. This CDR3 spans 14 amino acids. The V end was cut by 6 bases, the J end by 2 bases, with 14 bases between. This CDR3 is CASSLQGATYEQYF. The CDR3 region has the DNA TGTGCCAGCAGCCTACAAGGGGCTACCTACGAGCAGTACTTC. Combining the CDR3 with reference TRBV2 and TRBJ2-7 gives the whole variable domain EPEVTQTPSHQVTQMGQEVILRCVPISNHLYFYWYRQILGQKVEFLVSFYNNEISEKSEIFDDQFSVERPDGSNFTLKIRSTKLEDSAMYFCASSLQGATYEQYFGPGTRLTVT.

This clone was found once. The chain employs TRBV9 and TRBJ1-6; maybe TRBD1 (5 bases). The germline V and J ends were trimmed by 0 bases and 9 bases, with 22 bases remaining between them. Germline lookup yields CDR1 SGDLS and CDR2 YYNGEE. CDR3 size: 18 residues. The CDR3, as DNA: TGTGCCAGCAGCGTAGATATAGGTTTGACAGACTTGGGTTCACCCCTCCACTTT. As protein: CASSVDIGLTDLGSPLHF. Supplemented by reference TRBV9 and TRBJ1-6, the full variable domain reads DSGVTQTPKHLITATGQRVTLRCSPRSGDLSVYWYQQSLDQGLQFLIQYYNGEERAKGNILERFSAQQFPDLHSELNLSSLELGDSALYFCASSVDIGLTDLGSPLHFGNGTRLTVT.